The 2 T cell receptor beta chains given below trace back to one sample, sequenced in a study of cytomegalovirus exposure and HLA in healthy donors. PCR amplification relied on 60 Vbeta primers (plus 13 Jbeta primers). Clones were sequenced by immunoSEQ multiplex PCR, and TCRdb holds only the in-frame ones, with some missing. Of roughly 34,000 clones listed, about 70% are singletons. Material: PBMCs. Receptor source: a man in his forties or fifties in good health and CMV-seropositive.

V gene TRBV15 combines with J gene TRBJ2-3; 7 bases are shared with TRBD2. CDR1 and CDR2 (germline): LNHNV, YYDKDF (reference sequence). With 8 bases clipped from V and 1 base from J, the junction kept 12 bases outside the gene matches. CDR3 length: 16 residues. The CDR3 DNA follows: TGTGCCACCCACATGGGGGGGGACGCCGGCACAGATACGCAGTATTTT. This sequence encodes CATHMGGDAGTDTQYF.

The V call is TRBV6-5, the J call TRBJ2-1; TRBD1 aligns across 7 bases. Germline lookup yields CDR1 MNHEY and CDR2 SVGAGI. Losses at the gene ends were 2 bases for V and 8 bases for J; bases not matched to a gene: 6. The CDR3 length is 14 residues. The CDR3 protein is CASSYADRIDEQFF. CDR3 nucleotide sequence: TGTGCCAGCAGTTACGCGGACAGGATCGATGAGCAGTTCTTC.